Below, 3 T cell receptor beta chains from the same sample are listed, as sequenced in a study of vaccination effects on CD4 cells after COVID-19 (dated by TCRdb to about 2022). To identify antigen-specific CD4+ T cell clonotypes by their expansion, the ViraFEST assay first stimulated PBMC with viral peptide pools and then applied TCR sequencing. After roughly 11 days of culture, CD4+ T cells were isolated with the EasySep CD4+ T cell isolation kit. Two doses of either the BNT162b2 or the mRNA-1273 mRNA SARS-CoV-2 vaccine were administered to participants. Libraries were prepared through the immunoSEQ multiplex PCR assay. TCRdb re-hosts the immuneACCESS table, in-frame sequences only. Its copies lack some clones; in the studies checked, an unresolved V gene accounts for under half of them, and the cause for the rest is not known. The sample table holds about 24,000 clones, of which around 81% were seen once. Of the sample, 5.6% is held by the ten largest clones.

Their specific antigens are unknown. The material was CD4+ T cells from PBMCs cultured with SARS-CoV-2 spike peptides, obtained after COVID-19 vaccination. The cell subset or site label of this sample denotes: SARS-CoV-2 spike overlapping peptide pool stimulation. All receptors come from a human donor who received a COVID-19 vaccine. Some clones in this sample may be carry-over from other donors' samples.

The chain joins TRBV18 to TRBJ2-5; D is perhaps TRBD1 or TRBD2 (5 bases each). CDR1 is KGHSH and CDR2 is LQKENI in the germline V gene. The CDR3 is made up of 14 amino acids. Trimming cost V 2 bases and J 3 bases, with 10 bases left between them. CDR3 bases: TGTGCCAGCTCACCAATGGGGGTGGAAGAGACCCAGTACTTC. This encodes CASSPMGVEETQYF.

CDR3 DNA: TGTGCCAGCAGCCAAGGCCGTAATCAGCCCCAGCATTTT. The encoded protein is CASSQGRNQPQHF. The chain recombines TRBV3-1 (or the pseudogene TRBV3-2) with TRBJ1-5; D gene unclear. Trimming removed 1 base at V and 4 bases at J, with 5 bases between. CDR3 size: 13 residues. Germline V gene sequence: CDR1 LGHDT, CDR2 YNNKEL (reference sequence).

The rearrangement uses TRBV5-1 and TRBJ1-5; 7 nucleotides agree with TRBD1. CDR1 SGHRS and CDR2 YFSETQ come from the germline V gene. This CDR3 is built from 17 residues. The J segment lost 0 bases and the V segment lost 4 bases, leaving 10 bases of the junction unmatched. CDR3 bases: TGCGCCAGCAGCCCGGGGTCGACAGGGACTAGCAATCAGCCCCAGCATTTT. Translation gives CASSPGSTGTSNQPQHF.